The 10 T cell receptor beta chains below all came from one sample that was sequenced in a study of identical twins. TCRdb called the 5' RACE reads again in MiXCR, with one record for every CDR3 protein. The sample carries about 490,000 distinct CDR3 sequences, around 15% recorded once. The data were also submitted as part of a second study, on yellow fever vaccine responses in identical twins.

Sample: CD4+ T cells sorted from blood. Receptor source: a woman between 18 and 29 years old in good health.

Here the CDR3 DNA reads TGTGCCAGCAGCTTGTCCGGGAGTCCCACCGGGGAGCTGTTTTTT. The encoded protein is CASSLSGSPTGELFF. V and J are TRBV7-8 and TRBJ2-2, with D possibly matching TRBD2 (6 bases). Between the trimmed V and J ends, which lost 3 bases and 4 bases, there was a span of 12 bases. This CDR3 has 15 residues. From germline, CDR1 is SGHVS and CDR2 FQNEAQ.

Note on this clonotype: A read error may be the cause here, since a much bigger clone is one base away. The chain recombines TRBV4-1 with TRBJ2-2; no clear D. CDR1 and CDR2 from the germline V gene are MGHRA and YSYEKL. This CDR3 spans 15 amino acids. The chain's CDR3 is CVSSPVTLNTGELFF. The CDR3 bases are TGCGTCAGCAGCCCCGTGACGTTGAACACCGGGGAGCTGTTTTTT.

This clonotype turned up a few times. The CDR3 here is CASRGLQDTQYF. The CDR3, as DNA: TGTGCCAGCAGGGGACTTCAAGATACGCAGTATTTT. This sequence joins TRBV6-2 or TRBV6-3 and TRBJ2-3; D is possibly TRBD2 (6 bases). V was clipped by 6 bases and J by 5 bases, with 9 bases between them. The length of the CDR3 is 12 residues. Germline V CDR1 and CDR2: MNHEY, SVGEGT.

CDR3 DNA sequence: TGTGCCAGCTCCCACACAGGGGGTAGCTCCTACGAGCAGTACTTC. This translates into CASSHTGGSSYEQYF. The V call is TRBV18, the J call TRBJ2-7, with 8 bases lining up with TRBD1. V shed 6 bases and J 0 bases; nucleotides not matched to a gene: 7. Germline V lookup: CDR1 KGHSH, CDR2 LQKENI. This CDR3 contains 15 residues.

This clonotype was found a few times. The V gene is TRBV11-2, the J gene TRBJ2-1; no clear D gene. The V and J ends lost 1 base and 8 bases respectively, with 6 bases between them. In germline, CDR1 is SGHAT, CDR2 FQNNGV. The CDR3 spans 12 residues. The CDR3 DNA reads as TGTGCCAGCAGCTTAGCGAACTATGAGCAGTTCTTC. As protein: CASSLANYEQFF.

The rearrangement uses TRBV12-3 or TRBV12-4 and TRBJ1-1; 9 bases are a match to TRBD1. The V gene end was trimmed by 6 bases and the J gene end by 11 bases; junction bases not matched to a gene: 10. The CDR3 consists of 13 residues. CDR3 nucleotide sequence: TGTGCCAGCAGGACCGGGACAGGGATGCGGGCTTTCTTT. Translation gives CASRTGTGMRAFF.

J is TRBJ2-1 and V is TRBV3-1, with 10 bases aligning to TRBD2. V gave up 7 bases and J gave up 8 bases; unmatched junction bases: 8. This CDR3 is built from 14 residues. Germline V CDR1 and CDR2: LGHDT, YNNKEL (reference sequence). The CDR3 DNA is TGTGCCAGCAAGCGAGCGGGAGGGGGAGATGAGCAGTTCTTC. Translation gives CASKRAGGGDEQFF.

V and J are TRBV28 and TRBJ2-7; 9 nucleotides line up with TRBD1. CDR1 is MDHEN, CDR2 SYDVKM, per germline. The length of the CDR3 is 14 residues. The ends lost 5 bases at V and 3 bases at J; junction bases unmatched: 5. CDR3 protein: CASSRQGGNYEQYF. Written as DNA, the CDR3 is TGTGCCAGCAGTAGACAGGGGGGGAACTACGAGCAGTACTTC. The full variable domain, with the rest looked up from reference TRBV28 and TRBJ2-7, is DVKVTQSSRYLVKRTGEKVFLECVQDMDHENMFWYRQDPGLGLRLIYFSYDVKMKEKGDIPEGYSVSREKKERFSLILESASTNQTSMYLCASSRQGGNYEQYFGPGTRLTVT.

This clonotype was counted a few times. The CDR3 sequence is CASTTGMGTEAFF. CDR3 sequence (DNA): TGTGCCAGCACAACAGGTATGGGTACTGAAGCTTTCTTT. V usage is TRBV3-1 and J usage is TRBJ1-1; D might be TRBD1 (5 bases). The germline V and J ends were trimmed by 7 bases and 5 bases, with 14 bases remaining between them. The CDR3 runs to 13 residues. Germline CDR1 is LGHDT and CDR2 is YNNKEL (reference sequence).

This clonotype was observed a few times. The chain combines TRBV5-1 with TRBJ1-2; 9 bases match TRBD1. The germline CDR1 and CDR2 sequences are SGHRS and YFSETQ. This CDR3 contains 15 residues. V was clipped by 4 bases and J by 2 bases; unmatched bases: 6. Here the CDR3 DNA reads TGCGCCAGCAGCCGCGGGACAGGGATAAACTATGGCTACACCTTC. Translated: CASSRGTGINYGYTF.